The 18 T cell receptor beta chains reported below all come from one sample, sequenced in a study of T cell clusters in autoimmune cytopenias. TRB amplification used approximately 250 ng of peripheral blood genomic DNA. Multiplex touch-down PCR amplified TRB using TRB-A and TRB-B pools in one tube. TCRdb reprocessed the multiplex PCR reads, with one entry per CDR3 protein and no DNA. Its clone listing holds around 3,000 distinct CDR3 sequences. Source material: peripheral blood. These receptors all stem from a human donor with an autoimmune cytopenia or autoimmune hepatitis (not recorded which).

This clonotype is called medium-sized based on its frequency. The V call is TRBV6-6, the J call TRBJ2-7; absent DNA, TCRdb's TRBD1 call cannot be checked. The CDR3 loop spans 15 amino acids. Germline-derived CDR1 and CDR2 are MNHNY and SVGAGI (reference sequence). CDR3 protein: CASRRDRPSSYEQYF.

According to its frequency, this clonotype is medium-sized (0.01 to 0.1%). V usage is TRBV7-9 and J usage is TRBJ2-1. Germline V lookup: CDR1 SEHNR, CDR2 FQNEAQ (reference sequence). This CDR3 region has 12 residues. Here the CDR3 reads CASTSNRDEQFF.

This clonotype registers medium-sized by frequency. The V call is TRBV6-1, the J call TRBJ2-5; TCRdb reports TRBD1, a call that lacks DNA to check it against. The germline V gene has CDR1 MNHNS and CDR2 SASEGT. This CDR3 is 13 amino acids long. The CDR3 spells CASINRAWETQYF.

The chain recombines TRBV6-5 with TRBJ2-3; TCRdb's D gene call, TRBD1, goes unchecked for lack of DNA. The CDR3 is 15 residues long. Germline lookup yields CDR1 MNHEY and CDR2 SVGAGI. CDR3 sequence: CASSKGDSSTDTQYF.

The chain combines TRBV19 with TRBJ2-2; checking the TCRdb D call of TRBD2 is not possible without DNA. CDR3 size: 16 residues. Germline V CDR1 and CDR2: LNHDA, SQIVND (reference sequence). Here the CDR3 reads CASSLNRARNTGELFF.

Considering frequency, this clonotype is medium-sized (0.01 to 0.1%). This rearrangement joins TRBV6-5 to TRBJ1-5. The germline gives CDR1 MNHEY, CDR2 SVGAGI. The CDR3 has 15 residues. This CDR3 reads CASSYQGKSNQPQHF.

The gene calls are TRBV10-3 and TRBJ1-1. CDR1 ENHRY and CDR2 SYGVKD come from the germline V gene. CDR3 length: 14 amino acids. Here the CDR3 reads CAISESDGNTEAFF.

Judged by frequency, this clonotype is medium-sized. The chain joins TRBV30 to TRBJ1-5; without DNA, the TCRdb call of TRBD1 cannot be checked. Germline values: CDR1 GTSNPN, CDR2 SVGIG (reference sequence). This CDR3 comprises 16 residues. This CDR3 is CAWSVPGRGGNQPQHF.

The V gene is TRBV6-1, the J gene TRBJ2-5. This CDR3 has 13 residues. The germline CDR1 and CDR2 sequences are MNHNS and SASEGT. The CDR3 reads CASGTRRRETQYF.

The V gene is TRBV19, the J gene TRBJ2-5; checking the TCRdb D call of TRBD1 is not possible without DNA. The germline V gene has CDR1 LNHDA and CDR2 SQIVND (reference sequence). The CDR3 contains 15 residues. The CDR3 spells CASSIGAGSQGTQYF.

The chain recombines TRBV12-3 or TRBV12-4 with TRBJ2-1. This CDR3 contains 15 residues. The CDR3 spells CASSIPWGPYNEQFF.

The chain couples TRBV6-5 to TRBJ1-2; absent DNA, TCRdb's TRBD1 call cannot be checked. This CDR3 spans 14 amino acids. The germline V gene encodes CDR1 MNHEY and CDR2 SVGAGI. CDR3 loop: CASMTGQGKHGYTF.

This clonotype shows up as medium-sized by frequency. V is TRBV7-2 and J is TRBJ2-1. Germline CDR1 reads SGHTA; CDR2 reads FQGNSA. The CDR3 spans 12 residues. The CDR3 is CASSWDYMEQFF. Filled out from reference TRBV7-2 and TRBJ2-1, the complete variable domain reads GAGVSQSPSNKVTEKGKDVELRCDPISGHTALYWYRQSLGQGLEFLIYFQGNSAPDKSGLPSDRFSAERTGGSVSTLTIQRTQQEDSAVYLCASSWDYMEQFFGPGTRLTVL.

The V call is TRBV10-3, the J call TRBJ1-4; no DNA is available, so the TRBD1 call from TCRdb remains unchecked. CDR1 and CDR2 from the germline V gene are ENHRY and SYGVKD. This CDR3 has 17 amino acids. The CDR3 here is CATQSELQGTSNEKLFF.

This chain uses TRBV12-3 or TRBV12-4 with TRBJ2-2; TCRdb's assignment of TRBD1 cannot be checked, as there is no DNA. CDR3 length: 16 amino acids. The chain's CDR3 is CASSKQGTLNTGELFF.

The CDR3 here is CASSTLTGTGGRETQYF. The rearrangement joins TRBV19 to TRBJ2-5; absent DNA, TCRdb's TRBD1 call cannot be checked. CDR1 and CDR2 (germline): LNHDA, SQIVND (reference sequence). The CDR3 length is 17 residues. The full variable domain, its missing parts supplied by reference TRBV19 and TRBJ2-5, is DGGITQSPKYLFRKEGQNVTLSCEQNLNHDAMYWYRQDPGQGLRLIYYSQIVNDFQKGDIAEGYSVSREKKESFPLTVTSAQKNPTAFYLCASSTLTGTGGRETQYFGPGTRLLVL.

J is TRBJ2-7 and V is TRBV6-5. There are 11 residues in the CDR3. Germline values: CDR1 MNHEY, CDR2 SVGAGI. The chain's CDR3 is CASSEAREQYF.

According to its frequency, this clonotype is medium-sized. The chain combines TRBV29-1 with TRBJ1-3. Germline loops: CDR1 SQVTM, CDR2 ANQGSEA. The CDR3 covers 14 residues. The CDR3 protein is CSVEDESSGNTIYF. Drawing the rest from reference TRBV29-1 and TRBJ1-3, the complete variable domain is SAVISQKPSRDICQRGTSLTIQCQVDSQVTMMFWYRQQPGQSLTLIATANQGSEATYESGFVIDKFPISRPNLTFSTLTVSNMSPEDSSIYLCSVEDESSGNTIYFGEGSWLTVV.